A selection of T cell receptor beta chains follows, all from one sample in a study of patients and donors after allogeneic stem cell transplantation. One entry per CDR3 protein, called by TCRdb with MiXCR from the RT-PCR reads. The sample includes about a million distinct CDR3 sequences, more than 15% of them seen just once. Sequencing was performed on blood, either unsorted or a sorted T cell fraction (not recorded which). These receptors were taken from a human donor who was either an allogeneic HSCT recipient or a stem cell or donor lymphocyte infusion donor (not recorded which). It is not recorded whose cells these are; they may come from a transplant donor. Each CDR3 is given with its conserved first and last residue. The size of a clone is reported for some rows only, either as once, few or many, or as a class for expanded clones.

j_call: TRBJ2-7
v_call: TRBV12-3/TRBV12-4
clone_size: .
cdr3_length: 16
cdr3_aa: CASSPRQGIVPYEQYF

j_call: TRBJ2-7
v_call: TRBV4-1
clone_size: many
cdr3_length: 15
cdr3_aa: CASSQEGSRVYEQYF

j_call: TRBJ1-1
v_call: TRBV5-1
clone_size: few
cdr3_length: 16
cdr3_aa: CASSLTPGVWNTEAFF

j_call: TRBJ2-7
v_call: TRBV5-6
clone_size: .
cdr3_length: 14
cdr3_aa: CASSRLVRTYEQYF

j_call: TRBJ2-3
v_call: TRBV9
clone_size: .
cdr3_length: 14
cdr3_aa: CASSVLSRTDTQYF

j_call: TRBJ2-5
v_call: TRBV20-1
clone_size: many
cdr3_length: 10
cdr3_aa: CSASQETQYF

j_call: TRBJ2-1
v_call: TRBV7-9
clone_size: .
cdr3_length: 15
cdr3_aa: CASSPWVQEDDEQFF

j_call: TRBJ1-5
v_call: TRBV5-6
clone_size: .
cdr3_length: 16
cdr3_aa: CASSLRTENSNQPQHF

j_call: TRBJ2-7
v_call: TRBV11-2
clone_size: few
cdr3_length: 15
cdr3_aa: CASSLAIAGTYEQYF

j_call: TRBJ2-1
v_call: TRBV6-5
clone_size: few
cdr3_length: 17
cdr3_aa: CASSYFLGAGGRGEQFF

j_call: TRBJ1-1
v_call: TRBV25-1
clone_size: few
cdr3_length: 12
cdr3_aa: CASTLAGTEAFF

j_call: TRBJ2-7
v_call: TRBV6-6
clone_size: .
cdr3_length: 12
cdr3_aa: CASVDSTYEQYF

j_call: TRBJ2-7
v_call: TRBV25-1
clone_size: .
cdr3_length: 14
cdr3_aa: CASSVGGPGYEQYF

j_call: TRBJ1-5
v_call: TRBV12-3/TRBV12-4
clone_size: many
cdr3_length: 13
cdr3_aa: CASSSGWDQPQHF

j_call: TRBJ2-1
v_call: TRBV5-1
clone_size: .
cdr3_length: 15
cdr3_aa: CASSLGREASNEQFF

j_call: TRBJ1-1
v_call: TRBV20-1
clone_size: .
cdr3_length: 13
cdr3_aa: CSALSGYWTEAFF

j_call: TRBJ2-2
v_call: TRBV5-1
clone_size: many
cdr3_length: 15
cdr3_aa: CASSLARGGTGELFF

j_call: TRBJ2-1
v_call: TRBV20-1
clone_size: many
cdr3_length: 8
cdr3_aa: CSARGLYF

j_call: TRBJ1-6
v_call: TRBV12-3/TRBV12-4
clone_size: .
cdr3_length: 16
cdr3_aa: CASRIGTGGSNSPLHF

j_call: TRBJ2-2
v_call: TRBV29-1
clone_size: .
cdr3_length: 16
cdr3_aa: CSVGSRTGGNTGELFF

j_call: TRBJ2-6
v_call: TRBV5-5
clone_size: .
cdr3_length: 15
cdr3_aa: CASSPWRVGANVLTF

j_call: TRBJ2-1
v_call: TRBV6-1
clone_size: .
cdr3_length: 16
cdr3_aa: CASSPPTGPSYNEQFF

j_call: TRBJ1-5
v_call: TRBV27
clone_size: .
cdr3_length: 14
cdr3_aa: CASSGTGVFQPQHF

j_call: TRBJ2-5
v_call: TRBV7-8
clone_size: .
cdr3_length: 18
cdr3_aa: CASSLRPLGREPSVTQYF

j_call: TRBJ2-3
v_call: TRBV30
clone_size: .
cdr3_length: 16
cdr3_aa: CAWSVGVDRVLDTQYF

j_call: TRBJ2-6
v_call: TRBV7-2
clone_size: few
cdr3_length: 14
cdr3_aa: CASRRNSGANVLTF

j_call: TRBJ2-5
v_call: TRBV20-1
clone_size: .
cdr3_length: 14
cdr3_aa: CSAPQASMYETQYF

j_call: TRBJ1-3
v_call: TRBV12-3/TRBV12-4
clone_size: .
cdr3_length: 16
cdr3_aa: CASSLRMARSGNTIYF

j_call: TRBJ2-7
v_call: TRBV10-3
clone_size: few
cdr3_length: 15
cdr3_aa: CAIQTGTSGTLEQYF

j_call: TRBJ2-1
v_call: TRBV20-1
clone_size: few
cdr3_length: 14
cdr3_aa: CSARGLTTYNEQFF

j_call: TRBJ1-6
v_call: TRBV12-3/TRBV12-4
clone_size: .
cdr3_length: 15
cdr3_aa: CASTKEGGLNSPLHF

j_call: TRBJ2-5
v_call: TRBV6-6
clone_size: many
cdr3_length: 12
cdr3_aa: CASTRGGETQYF

j_call: TRBJ2-1
v_call: TRBV20-1
clone_size: .
cdr3_length: 15
cdr3_aa: CSGRSASGGAGEQFF

j_call: TRBJ2-1
v_call: TRBV9
clone_size: .
cdr3_length: 15
cdr3_aa: CASSARDRGMGEQFF